This entry features one T cell receptor beta chain sequence. Its antigen is unidentified. CDR3 length: 14 amino acids. In germline, CDR1 is SGHRS, CDR2 YFSETQ. V lost 4 bases, J lost 8 bases, and 11 bases stayed unmatched. These data are taken from a study of siplizumab effects on memory and regulatory T cells. Study-wide findings and caveats: Poor capture below about 10^-5 frequency left most alloreactive clones unmapped to unstimulated subsets. In unstimulated cells, naive T cells appeared more diverse than memory T cells and seemed major alloresponse contributors. With siplizumab, cumulative frequency of CD4+ memory-derived alloreactive sequences dropped significantly.

Around 100,000 TCR templates per sample were assayed. Clones were sequenced by immunoSEQ multiplex PCR, and TCRdb holds only the in-frame ones, with some missing. The repertoire holds some 120,000 clones, with about 94% as singletons. This TCR was sampled from a human donor in good health. Sequencing was carried out using non-Treg CD4+ T cells sorted from blood. J is TRBJ1-2 and V is TRBV5-1; TRBD1 matches 7 bases. CDR3 sequence reads: CASSQEGGARGYTF. The CDR3 DNA follows: TGCGCCAGCAGCCAGGAAGGGGGCGCGAGGGGCTACACCTTC.